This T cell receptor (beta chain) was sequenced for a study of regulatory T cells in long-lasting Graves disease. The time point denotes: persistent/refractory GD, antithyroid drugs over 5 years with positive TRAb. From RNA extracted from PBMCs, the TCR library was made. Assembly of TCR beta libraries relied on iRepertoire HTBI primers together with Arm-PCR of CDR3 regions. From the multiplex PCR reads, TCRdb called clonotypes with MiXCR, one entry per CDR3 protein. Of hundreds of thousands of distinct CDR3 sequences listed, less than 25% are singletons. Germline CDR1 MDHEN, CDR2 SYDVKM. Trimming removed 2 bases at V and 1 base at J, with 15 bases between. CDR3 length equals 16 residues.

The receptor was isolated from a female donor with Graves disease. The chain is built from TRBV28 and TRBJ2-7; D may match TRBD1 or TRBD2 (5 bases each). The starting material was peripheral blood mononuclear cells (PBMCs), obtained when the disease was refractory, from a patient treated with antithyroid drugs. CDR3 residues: CASSLMGRDPSYEQYF. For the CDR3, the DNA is TGTGCCAGCAGTTTAATGGGCCGGGACCCTTCCTACGAGCAGTACTTC.